These 16 T cell receptor beta chains share one sample of origin, sequenced in a study of STAT5B mutations in CD4+ large granular lymphocyte leukemia. Profiled with immunoSEQ multiplex PCR; TCRdb holds only in-frame clones, not every one. The sample yields 20,000 or so clones, 60% to 80% seen once. Specimen: CD4+ T cells from blood buffy coats. The source is a human donor in good health.

This clone was recorded only once. The rearrangement links TRBV27 to TRBJ2-1; D is possibly TRBD1 or TRBD2 (6 bases each). The CDR3 length is 15 residues. V lost 6 bases and J lost 0, with 12 bases in between. CDR1 is MNHEY and CDR2 is SMNVEV in the germline V gene (reference sequence). CDR3 nucleotides: TGTGCCAGCAGAATAGGGGGGAGCTCCTACAATGAGCAGTTCTTC. This codes for CASRIGGSSYNEQFF.

This rearrangement joins TRBV5-3 to TRBJ2-7; D possibly matches TRBD1 or TRBD2 (5 bases each). TRBV5-3 qualifies as an ORF whose function is uncertain. This CDR3 has 15 residues. V gave up 4 bases and J gave up 4 bases, with 18 bases separating them. CDR3 in amino acids: CARSPRGVRGYEQYF. The CDR3 region has the DNA TGTGCCAGAAGCCCAAGAGGGGTCCGCGGGTACGAGCAGTACTTC.

The count of this clone is one. The chain employs TRBV5-1 and TRBJ2-3, with TRBD1 as a possible D gene (5 bases). The CDR3 length is 13 residues. Trimming stripped 5 bases from V and 0 bases from J, with 7 bases between. Germline CDR1 and CDR2: SGHRS and YFSETQ. The CDR3 sequence: CASRTASTDTQYF. CDR3 bases: TGCGCCAGCAGGACAGCTAGCACAGATACGCAGTATTTT.

This chain uses TRBV19 with TRBJ2-2; D is tentatively TRBD1 or TRBD2 (6 bases each). Trimming took 6 bases from V and 3 from J, leaving 20 bases between them. This CDR3 has 17 residues. Germline V gives CDR1 LNHDA, CDR2 SQIVND (reference sequence). CDR3 sequence reads: CASSHDHGGADTGELFF. The CDR3 DNA sequence: TGTGCCAGTAGCCACGACCACGGGGGCGCCGACACCGGGGAGCTGTTTTTT.

The chain is built from TRBV5-8 and TRBJ2-7, with 9 bases aligning to TRBD1. The V gene end was trimmed by 3 bases and the J gene end by 5 bases; junction bases not matched to a gene: 6. This CDR3 is built from 14 residues. CDR1 is SGHTS and CDR2 is YDEGEE in the germline V gene. CDR3 residues: CASSSGQGTHEQYF. The CDR3 nucleotides are TGTGCCAGCAGCTCCGGACAGGGGACCCACGAGCAGTACTTC.

The rearrangement joins TRBV6-5 to TRBJ1-1; 7 bases align to TRBD1. This CDR3 has 13 amino acids. Trimming took 2 bases from V and 5 from J; bases not matched to a gene: 2. Germline V gives CDR1 MNHEY, CDR2 SVGAGI. In DNA form, the CDR3 reads TGTGCCAGCAGTTACAGCAGGGGGACTGAAGCTTTCTTT. Translating it yields CASSYSRGTEAFF.

This chain connects TRBV2 to TRBJ1-2; 12 bases agree with TRBD1. CDR1 SNHLY and CDR2 FYNNEI come from the germline V gene. The CDR3 runs 13 residues. V lost 8 bases, J lost 5 bases, and 3 bases stayed unmatched. For the CDR3, the DNA is TGTGCCAGCCGGGACAGGGGGCTTTATGGCTACACCTTC. Translation gives CASRDRGLYGYTF.

The rearrangement uses TRBV13 and TRBJ1-5; no definite D call. Germline CDR1 PRHDT, CDR2 FYEKMQ (reference sequence). The V and J ends lost 0 bases and 1 base respectively, with 7 bases between them. The CDR3 is made up of 15 amino acids. The CDR3 DNA is TGTGCCAGCAGCTTAGGGGTGGGGAGCAATCAGCCCCAGCATTTT. As protein: CASSLGVGSNQPQHF.

The rearrangement links TRBV28 to TRBJ1-1, with D hard to call. Germline CDR1 is MDHEN and CDR2 is SYDVKM. Deletions cut 4 bases from V and 2 bases from J, with 8 bases between. CDR3 size: 13 residues. The CDR3 here is CASSSPRNTEAFF. CDR3 coding DNA: TGTGCCAGCAGTTCCCCGAGAAACACTGAAGCTTTCTTT.

This clone was seen a single time. V and J are TRBV6-5 and TRBJ1-2; 8 bases align to TRBD1. This CDR3 contains 15 residues. Germline CDR1 and CDR2: MNHEY and SVGAGI. The trim removed 6 bases at V and 2 bases at J, leaving 8 bases unmatched. The CDR3 here is CASSGLDRVNYGYTF. Here the CDR3 DNA reads TGTGCCAGCAGCGGACTGGACAGGGTCAACTATGGCTACACCTTC.

The chain recombines TRBV2 with TRBJ1-5; 11 bases map to TRBD1. The CDR3 runs to 15 residues. Losses at the gene ends were 3 bases for V and 7 bases for J; bases not matched to a gene: 5. Germline-derived CDR1 and CDR2 are SNHLY and FYNNEI. The CDR3 DNA is TGTGCCAGCAGTGAGTGGACAGGGGGCTACCAGCCCCAGCATTTT. The encoded protein is CASSEWTGGYQPQHF.

The chain combines TRBV18 with TRBJ2-3, with TRBD1 matching 8 bases. Trimming at V came to 3 bases and at J to 2 bases, leaving 4 bases not matched to a gene. From germline, CDR1 is KGHSH and CDR2 LQKENI. The CDR3 length is 15 residues. CDR3: CASSPTGGITDTQYF. CDR3 in DNA: TGTGCCAGCTCACCCACAGGGGGTATCACAGATACGCAGTATTTT.

The chain combines TRBV4-1 with TRBJ1-1; possible D gene TRBD1, 6 bases. The CDR3 has 21 residues. CDR1 and CDR2 from the germline V gene are MGHRA and YSYEKL. V dropped 5 bases and J dropped 1 base, with 32 bases sitting between them. Here the CDR3 DNA reads TGCGCCAGCAGCTCCAGGGGATTAGTACCACCGCTTGCCGGGGAGAACACTGAAGCTTTCTTT. Translation: CASSSRGLVPPLAGENTEAFF.

V is TRBV29-1 and J is TRBJ2-7; D unresolved. There are 12 residues in the CDR3. In germline, CDR1 is SQVTM, CDR2 ANQGSEA. The V gene lost 6 bases and the J gene lost 7 bases, with 16 bases spanning the gap. The CDR3 DNA follows: TGCAGCGTCGGACCGGCGTCTAGGGAGCAGTACTTC. Translation gives CSVGPASREQYF.

This clone was observed a single time. The chain couples TRBV10-3 to TRBJ1-2, with 8 bases matching TRBD1. Looked up from germline, CDR1 is ENHRY and CDR2 is SYGVKD. The CDR3 contains 13 residues. V shed 4 bases and J 4 bases; nucleotides not matched to a gene: 2. CDR3 coding DNA: TGTGCCATCAGTGGGGACAGGTCCTATGGCTACACCTTC. Its translation is CAISGDRSYGYTF.

This chain joins TRBV6-5 and TRBJ2-1, with a tentative D call TRBD2 (5 bases). CDR3 length equals 15 residues. With 8 bases removed from V and 2 bases from J, the gap between germline ends came to 16 bases. The germline CDR1 and CDR2 sequences are MNHEY and SVGAGI. DNA for the CDR3: TGTGCCAGCGTTACTGGGGTCGGGGCCTACAATGAGCAGTTCTTC. Residues: CASVTGVGAYNEQFF.